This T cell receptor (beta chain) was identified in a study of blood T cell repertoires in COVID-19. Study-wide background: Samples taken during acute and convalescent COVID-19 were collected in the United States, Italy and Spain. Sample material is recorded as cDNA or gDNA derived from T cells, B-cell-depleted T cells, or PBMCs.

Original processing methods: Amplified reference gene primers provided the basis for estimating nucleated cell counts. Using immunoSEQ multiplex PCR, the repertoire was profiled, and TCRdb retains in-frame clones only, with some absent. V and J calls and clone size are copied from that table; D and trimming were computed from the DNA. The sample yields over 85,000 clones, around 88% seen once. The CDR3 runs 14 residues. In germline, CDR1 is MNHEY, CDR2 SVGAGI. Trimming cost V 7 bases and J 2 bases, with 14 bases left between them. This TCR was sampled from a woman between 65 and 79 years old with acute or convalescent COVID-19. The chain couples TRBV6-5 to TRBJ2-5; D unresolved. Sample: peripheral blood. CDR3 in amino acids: CASTEHRNQETQYF. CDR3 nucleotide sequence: TGTGCCAGCACCGAACACAGAAATCAAGAGACCCAGTACTTC.